The next 11 T cell receptor beta chains were all read from a single sample in a study of shared clonotypes between healthy human individuals. TCRdb keeps only in-frame clones here, not all; method: immunoSEQ multiplex PCR. The table records about 2.1 million clones, just under 95% of them present only once. CD45RO negativity and positive selection for CCR7 defined naive CD8 cells, a population that excluded terminally differentiated effector memory CD45RA+ cells. Sequenced sample: naive CD8+ T cells from PBMCs. Source of these receptors: a man younger than 35 in good health. Some clones in this sample may be carry-over from other donors' samples.

About this clone: This sample includes further DNA sequences coding for the same CDR3. The gene calls are TRBV7-9 and TRBJ2-1, with 9 positions matching TRBD1. The CDR3 is 14 amino acids. The germline CDR1 and CDR2 sequences are SEHNR and FQNEAQ (reference sequence). The V segment lost 5 bases and the J segment 6 bases; nucleotides outside the gene matches: 5. The CDR3 DNA is TGTGCCAGCAGCCCCGGGACAGGGTCCAATGAGCAGTTCTTC. This translates into CASSPGTGSNEQFF.

In its sample, this clone was seen once. The genes are TRBV9 and TRBJ2-7, with 10 bases identical to TRBD2. V shed 4 bases and J 6 bases; nucleotides not matched to a gene: 7. The length of the CDR3 is 14 residues. Germline V gene sequence: CDR1 SGDLS, CDR2 YYNGEE. The CDR3, as DNA: TGTGCCAGCAGCCGGACTAGCGGTCGGAGCGAGCAGTACTTC. Its translation is CASSRTSGRSEQYF.

The rearrangement uses TRBV7-8 and TRBJ2-1; TRBD1 is a possible D gene (6 bases). Between the trimmed V and J ends, which lost 2 bases and 4 bases, there was a span of 21 bases. Germline CDR1 SGHVS, CDR2 FQNEAQ. The CDR3 extends over 18 amino acids. The chain's CDR3 is CASSLRSAGAEHYNEQFF. CDR3 bases: TGTGCCAGCAGCTTAAGGTCTGCAGGGGCCGAACATTACAATGAGCAGTTCTTC.

This chain uses TRBV7-9 with TRBJ2-3; 7 bases are a match to TRBD2. The CDR3 runs 17 residues. The V segment lost 5 bases and the J segment 0 bases; nucleotides outside the gene matches: 11. Germline V CDR1 and CDR2: SEHNR, FQNEAQ (reference sequence). The CDR3: CASSPSLADPSTDTQYF. DNA of the CDR3: TGTGCCAGCAGCCCTTCCCTAGCGGACCCTAGCACAGATACGCAGTATTTT.

The chain joins TRBV11-3 to TRBJ2-1; the D gene is possibly TRBD1 (6 bases). CDR3 length: 16 amino acids. Germline values: CDR1 SGHNT, CDR2 YENEEA. V lost 1 base, J lost 4 bases, and 14 bases lay in between. CDR3 nucleotide sequence: TGTGCCAGCAGCTTAGGGCCGACAGGATTATACAATGAGCAGTTCTTC. It translates to CASSLGPTGLYNEQFF. The entire variable domain, with the rest obtained from reference TRBV11-3 and TRBJ2-1, is as follows: EAGVVQSPRYKIIEKKQPVAFWCNPISGHNTLYWYLQNLGQGPELLIRYENEEAVDDSQLPKDRFSAERLKGVDSTLKIQPAELGDSAVYLCASSLGPTGLYNEQFFGPGTRLTVL.

V usage is TRBV9 and J usage is TRBJ1-2, with 9 bases aligning to TRBD1. V dropped 2 bases and J dropped 6; count of bases not matched to a gene: 2. The CDR3 contains 13 residues. Germline CDR1 reads SGDLS; CDR2 reads YYNGEE. The DNA for the CDR3 is TGTGCCAGCAGCGTCCGACAGGGGGATGGCTACACCTTC. Its protein is CASSVRQGDGYTF.

The gene calls are TRBV2 and TRBJ2-3; TRBD1 is a possible D gene (6 bases). V lost 7 bases and J lost 1, with 12 bases in between. CDR1 and CDR2 (germline): SNHLY, FYNNEI. The CDR3 totals 14 residues. The CDR3 loop reads CASIYRVGTDTQYF. The CDR3, as DNA: TGTGCCAGCATTTACAGGGTCGGCACAGATACGCAGTATTTT.

The V and J genes are TRBV7-3 and TRBJ1-2; a weak D match, TRBD1 (5 bases). V dropped 0 bases and J dropped 7 bases, with 15 bases sitting between them. In germline, CDR1 is SGHTA, CDR2 FQGTGA. The CDR3 runs to 15 residues. In DNA, the CDR3 is TGTGCCAGCAGCTTAACAGGGTCAGCCCAGGGTGGCTACACCTTC. Translation gives CASSLTGSAQGGYTF.

This clone was detected only once. The rearrangement links TRBV6-5 to TRBJ2-1; 9 bases agree with TRBD1. Germline CDR1 is MNHEY and CDR2 is SVGAGI. The CDR3 has 13 amino acids. Germline trimming cut 8 bases from V and 7 bases from J; bases unmatched to any gene: 6. The CDR3 loop is CASRTGVGNEQFF. For the CDR3, the DNA is TGTGCCAGCCGGACAGGGGTGGGGAATGAGCAGTTCTTC.

V gene TRBV27 combines with J gene TRBJ1-3; TRBD1 is a possible D gene (6 bases). V lost 5 bases, J lost 4 bases, and 21 bases lay in between. The CDR3 loop spans 17 amino acids. The germline V gene encodes CDR1 MNHEY and CDR2 SMNVEV (reference sequence). The DNA for the CDR3 is TGTGCCAGCAGTCCGGCTTTAGGGGGAGTGAAAGGAAACACCATATATTTT. Translated, it gives CASSPALGGVKGNTIYF.

This clone occurred once. This chain connects TRBV30 to TRBJ2-5; 9 nucleotides agree with TRBD2. This CDR3 has 14 amino acids. Germline V gene sequence: CDR1 GTSNPN, CDR2 SVGIG (reference sequence). V was clipped by 3 bases and J by 4 bases; unmatched bases: 6. The CDR3 nucleotides read TGTGCCTGGAGCCGTCTAGCGGGACGAGAGACCCAGTACTTC. As protein: CAWSRLAGRETQYF.